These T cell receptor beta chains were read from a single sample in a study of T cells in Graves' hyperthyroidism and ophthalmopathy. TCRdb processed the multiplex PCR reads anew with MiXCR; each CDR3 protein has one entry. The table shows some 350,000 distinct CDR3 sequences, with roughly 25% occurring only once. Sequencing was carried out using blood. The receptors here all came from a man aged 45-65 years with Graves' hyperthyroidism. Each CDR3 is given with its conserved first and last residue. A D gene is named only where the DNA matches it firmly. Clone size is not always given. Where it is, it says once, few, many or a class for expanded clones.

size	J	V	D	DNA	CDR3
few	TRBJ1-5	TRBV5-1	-	TGCGCCAGCAGCTTGGGGGACTTTAGCAATCAGCCCCAGCATTTT	CASSLGDFSNQPQHF
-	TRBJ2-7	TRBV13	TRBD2	TGTGCCAGCAGCCCCCAGCGGGATTACGAGCAGTACTTC	CASSPQRDYEQYF
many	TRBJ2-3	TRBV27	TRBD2	TGTGCCAGCAGCGGACTAGCGGGAGTGGCAGATACGCAGTATTTT	CASSGLAGVADTQYF
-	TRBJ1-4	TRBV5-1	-	TGCGCCAGCAGCTTACGGGGGGGTAATGAAAAACTGTTTTTT	CASSLRGGNEKLFF
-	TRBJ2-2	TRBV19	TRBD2	TGTGCCAGTAGTACCGGCTGGGCTAGCGGGACCACCGGGGAGCTGTTTTTT	CASSTGWASGTTGELFF
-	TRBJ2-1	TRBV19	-	TGTGCCAGTAAGGGAAGCTCCTACAATGAGCAGTTCTTC	CASKGSSYNEQFF
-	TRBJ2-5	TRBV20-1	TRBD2	TGCAGTGCTATGGGACTAGCGGAGCTCCAAGAGACCCAGTACTTC	CSAMGLAELQETQYF
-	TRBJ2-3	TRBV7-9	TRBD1	TGTGCCAGCAGCCCGGAAGGGGGCTCTCTCACAGATACGCAGTATTTT	CASSPEGGSLTDTQYF
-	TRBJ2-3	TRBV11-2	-	TGTGCCAGCAGCTTTCGGACGGATGGAGGAGATACGCAGTATTTT	CASSFRTDGGDTQYF
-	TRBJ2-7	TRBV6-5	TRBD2	TGTGCCAGCAGTTATTACGGGAGGGACGAGCAGTACTTC	CASSYYGRDEQYF
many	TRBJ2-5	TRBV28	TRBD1	TGTACCAGCAGTTTAGGACAGGGGCAAGAGACCCAGTACTTC	CTSSLGQGQETQYF
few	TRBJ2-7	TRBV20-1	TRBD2	TGCAGTGCCCCGGGACTAGCGGGAGTTGAGGGCGGCGAGCAGTACTTC	CSAPGLAGVEGGEQYF
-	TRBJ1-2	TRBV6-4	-	TGTGCCAGCAGTCTTTTGGGCTACACCTTC	CASSLLGYTF
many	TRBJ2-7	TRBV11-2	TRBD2	TGTGCCAGCAGCTTAGGGGGGGCTAGCGGGAGGTACGAGCAGTACTTC	CASSLGGASGRYEQYF
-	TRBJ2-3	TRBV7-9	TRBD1	TGTGCCAGCAGCTCCCTGACAGGGGGGACAGATACGCAGTATTTT	CASSSLTGGTDTQYF
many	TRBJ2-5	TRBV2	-	TGTGCCAGCAGTCCTAGACAGAGCCAAGAGACCCAGTACTTC	CASSPRQSQETQYF
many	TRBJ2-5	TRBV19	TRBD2	TGTGCCAGTAGTCCCAGGACTAGCGGGGTACAAGAGACCCAGTACTTC	CASSPRTSGVQETQYF
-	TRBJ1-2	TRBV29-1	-	TGCAGCGTTGATTCGACAGAGGCTAACTATGGCTACACCTTC	CSVDSTEANYGYTF
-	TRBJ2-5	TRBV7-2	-	TGCGCCAGCAGCCCCGGGAGAGGGACTCAGGAGACCCAGTACTTC	CASSPGRGTQETQYF
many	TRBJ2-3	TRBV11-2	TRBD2	TGTGCCAGCAGCCCTACGGGACTAGCGACGGATACGCAGTATTTT	CASSPTGLATDTQYF
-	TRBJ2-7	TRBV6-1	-	TGTGCCAGCACCGATGGGGGCGAGCAGTACTTC	CASTDGGEQYF
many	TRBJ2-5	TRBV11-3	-	TGTGCCAGCAGCTTTGCGTTAGAGACCCAGTACTTC	CASSFALETQYF
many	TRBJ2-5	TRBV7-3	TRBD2	TGTGCCAGCAGCTTAAGGGGACTAGGTGCGGAGACCCAGTACTTC	CASSLRGLGAETQYF
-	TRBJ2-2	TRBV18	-	TGTGCCAGCTCACCACCGCACACCGGGGAGCTGTTTTTT	CASSPPHTGELFF
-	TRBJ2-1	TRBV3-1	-	TGTGCCAGCAGCCCTGGACTCATCAATGAGCAGTTCTTC	CASSPGLINEQFF
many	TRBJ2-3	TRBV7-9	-	TGTGCCAGCAGCCCCCGTGCACTCTCCCCCGCCACAGATACGCAGTATTTT	CASSPRALSPATDTQYF
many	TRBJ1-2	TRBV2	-	TGTGCCAGCAGTGAGGGCGGTCTGGGAGGCTACACCTTC	CASSEGGLGGYTF
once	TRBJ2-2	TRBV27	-	TGTGCCAGCAGTTCCCAATTTAGTGGGACCTATGTCGGGGAGCTGTTTTTT	CASSSQFSGTYVGELFF